Listed here is a single TCR beta chain. Its matching antigen is unknown. Tagging with unique molecular identifiers was applied to individual cDNA molecules. One entry per CDR3 protein, called by TCRdb with MiXCR from the 5' RACE reads. Among about 60,000 distinct CDR3 sequences listed, roughly a tenth were seen once. Germline V lookup: CDR1 SGDLS, CDR2 YYNGEE. There are 16 residues in the CDR3. Trimming cost V 0 bases and J 3 bases; bases outside gene matches: 2. This specimen belongs to a study of early T cells in non-severe SARS-CoV-2 infection. Turning to the study itself: The sequenced material was bulk RNA from unsorted whole blood, and its chains were unpaired.

Study conclusions and caveats: Lookups in VDJdb leaned toward anti-spike CD8 responses and missed private and CD4 specificities.

The specimen sequenced was whole blood. The receptor was isolated from an adult who was a healthcare worker with PCR-confirmed SARS-CoV-2 infection or an uninfected control (not recorded which). The chain combines TRBV9 with TRBJ2-3; 12 nucleotides match TRBD2. CDR3 DNA sequence: TGTGCCAGCAGCGTAGATACTAGCGGGAGGACAGATACGCAGTATTTT. This translates into CASSVDTSGRTDTQYF. Full variable domain (rest looked up from reference TRBV9 and TRBJ2-3): DSGVTQTPKHLITATGQRVTLRCSPRSGDLSVYWYQQSLDQGLQFLIQYYNGEERAKGNILERFSAQQFPDLHSELNLSSLELGDSALYFCASSVDTSGRTDTQYFGPGTRLTVL.